A single sample gave rise to the 19 T cell receptor beta chains below, sequenced in a study of blood T cells in healthy people across ages (dated by TCRdb to the mid-2010s). Libraries were constructed by 5' RACE. The sequencing machine was an Illumina HiSeq 2500. A second PCR of roughly 7 to 11 cycles was performed with a sample-barcoded 5' primer and a J-beta primer mix. TCRdb reanalyzed the raw reads on its own, using fastp at Q25 for trimming and MiXCR for clone calling, and kept in-frame beta chains. Identical CDR3 proteins give one entry, which carries the most common genes and DNA. The sample includes 780,000 or so distinct CDR3 sequences, with about 56% observed a single time. Jointly, the top ten make up 25% to 30% of the sample. The specimen sequenced was blood. These receptor sequences come from a middle-aged man in good health.

The chain uses TRBV10-3 and TRBJ2-5, with 11 bases fitting TRBD2. The J call may be in error: the DNA end matches TRBJ2-7 better. Germline CDR1 ENHRY, CDR2 SYGVKD. This CDR3 contains 16 residues. CDR3 DNA sequence: TGTGCCATCAGTGAGCCCCGGCTAGCGGGAGGCGGCGAGCAGTACTTC. Its translation is CAISEPRLAGGGEQYF.

V is TRBV7-2 and J is TRBJ2-5; 7 bases are a match to TRBD1. Trimming cost V 0 bases and J 7 bases; bases outside gene matches: 14. This CDR3 has 17 residues. In germline, CDR1 is SGHTA, CDR2 FQGNSA. CDR3 protein: CASSLAFPTGPSGTQYF. The CDR3 bases are TGTGCCAGCAGCTTAGCCTTCCCGACAGGGCCCTCGGGGACCCAGTACTTC.

The chain employs TRBV11-3 and TRBJ2-5; perhaps TRBD1 as D (6 bases). The last part of the DNA fits TRBJ2-7 better; the J call may be wrong. Germline V lookup: CDR1 SGHNT, CDR2 YENEEA. The CDR3 has 15 residues. The CDR3 here is CASSLQTGTIYEQYF. The CDR3 DNA reads as TGTGCCAGCAGCTTACAGACAGGAACTATTTACGAGCAGTACTTC.

This chain uses TRBV18 with TRBJ2-3; D is unclear. The CDR3 is 15 residues long. Germline V gives CDR1 KGHSH, CDR2 LQKENI. Trimming stripped 2 bases from V and 1 base from J, with 10 bases between. The CDR3 loop reads CASSPGNSRTDTQYF. CDR3 coding DNA: TGTGCCAGCTCACCAGGGAACAGCCGCACAGATACGCAGTATTTT.

This clonotype was seen a single time. The chain carries TRBV6-1 and TRBJ2-4; TRBD2 aligns across 7 bases. The CDR3 loop spans 15 amino acids. The germline V gene encodes CDR1 MNHNS and CDR2 SASEGT. The V segment lost 3 bases and the J segment 7 bases; nucleotides outside the gene matches: 9. The CDR3 bases are TGTGCCAGCAGTGAGACTGGCGGGGGTTGGAACATTCAGTACTTC. Translated: CASSETGGGWNIQYF.

The chain is built from TRBV7-9 and TRBJ1-1; 9 nucleotides align to TRBD1. Germline V CDR1 and CDR2: SEHNR, FQNEAQ (reference sequence). J was trimmed by 1 base and V by 5 bases; bases with no gene match: 5. The length of the CDR3 is 15 residues. This CDR3 is CASSGPGQGNTEAFF. CDR3 coding DNA: TGTGCCAGCAGCGGCCCGGGACAGGGGAACACTGAAGCTTTCTTT.

The V call is TRBV7-9, the J call TRBJ2-3; perhaps TRBD1 as D (5 bases). The CDR3 has 17 amino acids. Trimming left V 5 bases short and J 2 bases short, with 20 bases between. Germline V lookup: CDR1 SEHNR, CDR2 FQNEAQ (reference sequence). CDR3 sequence reads: CASSLLVSRQHTDTQYF. Here the CDR3 DNA reads TGTGCCAGCAGCCTACTGGTTAGCCGACAGCACACAGATACGCAGTATTTT. Combining the CDR3 with reference TRBV7-9 and TRBJ2-3 gives the whole variable domain DTGVSQNPRHKITKRGQNVTFRCDPISEHNRLYWYRQTLGQGPEFLTYFQNEAQLEKSRLLSDRFSAERPKGSFSTLEIQRTEQGDSAMYLCASSLLVSRQHTDTQYFGPGTRLTVL.

The rearrangement links TRBV9 to TRBJ1-6; no definite D call. Trimming stripped 3 bases from V and 8 bases from J, with 12 bases between. Germline CDR1 reads SGDLS; CDR2 reads YYNGEE. CDR3 size: 14 residues. CDR3 DNA sequence: TGTGCCAGCAGCGCGAGGAACTTGGATTCACCCCTCCACTTT. It translates to CASSARNLDSPLHF.

This clonotype turned up a few times. Sequence at one end of the junction differs from germline and may be a read error. This rearrangement joins TRBV5-1 to TRBJ2-7, with D possibly being TRBD1 (6 bases). The CDR3 loop spans 14 amino acids. Per the germline V gene, CDR1 is SGHRS and CDR2 is YFSETQ. For the CDR3, the DNA is TGCGCCAGCTCCCGCCCGGACAGTCCCTACGAGCAGTATTTC. This sequence encodes CASSRPDSPYEQYF.

This chain connects TRBV6-1 to TRBJ2-7; the D is unclear. The ends were cut back, 6 bases at V and 2 bases at J, with 17 bases in the middle. The germline gives CDR1 MNHNS, CDR2 SASEGT. This CDR3 has 15 amino acids. For the CDR3, the DNA is TGTGCCAGCAGGGTGAACCCCCAGGCCACCTACGAGCAGTACTTC. It codes for CASRVNPQATYEQYF.

Turning to this clonotype: One junction end disagrees with the germline gene, perhaps due to a read error. V and J are TRBV4-1 and TRBJ2-3, with D perhaps assigned TRBD1 or TRBD2 (5 bases each). The CDR3 contains 17 residues. Germline CDR1 is MGHRA and CDR2 is YSYEKL. CDR3 loop: CASSQDRDRPHTGTQYF. The CDR3 nucleotides are TGCGCCAGCAGCCAAGATCGGGACCGACCACACACAGGTACGCAGTATTTT.

This chain joins TRBV3-1 and TRBJ2-3, with a weak D call TRBD1 (6 bases). CDR1 and CDR2 (germline): LGHDT, YNNKEL (reference sequence). The CDR3 totals 15 residues. V gave up 4 bases and J gave up 7 bases, with 18 bases separating them. The CDR3: CASSRGLGDINTQYF. The CDR3, as DNA: TGTGCCAGCAGCCGGGGCTTGGGGGACATCAATACGCAGTATTTT.

Turning to this clonotype: This may stem from a read error, because a much larger clone lies one nucleotide away. The chain employs TRBV20-1 and TRBJ2-4; tentatively, D is TRBD2 (5 bases). The CDR3 totals 14 residues. Germline values: CDR1 DFQATT, CDR2 SNEGSKA (reference sequence). The ends were cut back, 0 bases at V and 13 bases at J, with 19 bases in the middle. The DNA of the CDR3 is TGCAGTGCTAGAGATAACCACCTCGACTACGTGCAGTACTTC. Its protein is CSARDNHLDYVQYF.

This clonotype has only one observation. This rearrangement joins TRBV28 to TRBJ2-1; TRBD2 matches at 12 bases. The CDR3 totals 15 residues. Germline CDR1 is MDHEN and CDR2 is SYDVKM. V gave up 5 bases and J gave up 6 bases; unmatched junction bases: 5. Written as DNA, the CDR3 is TGTGCCAGCAGTGCCCCGACTAGCGGGAGCAATGAGCAGTTCTTC. Translated, it gives CASSAPTSGSNEQFF. The full variable domain, with the rest looked up from reference TRBV28 and TRBJ2-1, is DVKVTQSSRYLVKRTGEKVFLECVQDMDHENMFWYRQDPGLGLRLIYFSYDVKMKEKGDIPEGYSVSREKKERFSLILESASTNQTSMYLCASSAPTSGSNEQFFGPGTRLTVL.

This clonotype has more than one count but fewer than ten. The chain joins TRBV7-2 to TRBJ2-3; either TRBD1 or TRBD2 may fit D (5 bases each). The germline gives CDR1 SGHTA, CDR2 FQGNSA. This CDR3 is built from 14 residues. V was pared by 1 base and J by 4 bases, with 9 bases between. CDR3 in DNA: TGTGCCAGCAGCTTAGTGGGGGATCCAGATACGCAGTATTTT. Translation: CASSLVGDPDTQYF.

This sequence joins TRBV10-3 and TRBJ2-3; D gene ambiguous. This CDR3 comprises 15 residues. The germline V gene has CDR1 ENHRY and CDR2 SYGVKD. Between the trimmed V and J ends, which lost 3 bases and 8 bases, there was a span of 18 bases. The CDR3 protein is CAISEDIQRKLTQYF. CDR3 coding DNA: TGTGCCATCAGTGAAGATATCCAGCGCAAGCTTACGCAGTATTTT.

The rearrangement uses TRBV5-4 and TRBJ2-5; a weak D match, TRBD2 (5 bases). Germline CDR1 is SGHNT and CDR2 is YYREEE (reference sequence). V lost 4 bases and J lost 4, with 20 bases in between. There are 16 residues in the CDR3. The chain's CDR3 is CASSPQRARRRETQYF. DNA for the CDR3: TGTGCCAGCAGCCCACAACGGGCGCGGAGGAGAGAGACCCAGTACTTC.

Here the CDR3 reads CASSSYKSLDRGITGYTF. The CDR3 nucleotides read TGTGCCAGCAGCTCCTACAAAAGCTTGGACAGGGGAATTACTGGCTACACCTTC. The chain combines TRBV21-1 with TRBJ1-2; the D call TRBD1 from the table was never checked on the DNA. TRBV21-1 corresponds to a pseudogene. This CDR3 is built from 18 residues.

This sequence joins TRBV20-1 and TRBJ1-2; possible D gene TRBD1, 5 bases. This CDR3 spans 13 amino acids. The germline V gene encodes CDR1 DFQATT and CDR2 SNEGSKA (reference sequence). V lost 3 bases to trimming and J lost 2 bases, with 10 bases between them. CDR3 region: CSASATENYGYTF. For the CDR3, the DNA is TGCAGTGCTAGTGCGACAGAGAACTATGGCTACACCTTC.